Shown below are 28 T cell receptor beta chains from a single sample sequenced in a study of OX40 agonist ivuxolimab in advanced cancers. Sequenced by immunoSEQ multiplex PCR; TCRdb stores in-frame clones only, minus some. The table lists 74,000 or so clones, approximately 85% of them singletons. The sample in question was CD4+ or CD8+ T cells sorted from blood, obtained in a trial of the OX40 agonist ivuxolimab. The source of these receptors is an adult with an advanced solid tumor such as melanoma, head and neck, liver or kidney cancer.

DNA for the CDR3: TGTGCCAGCAGCGCCATTCTGGGGCGGAACCCGTGGACCCAGTACTTC. Encoded protein: CASSAILGRNPWTQYF. The rearrangement uses TRBV2 and TRBJ2-5; D possibly corresponds to TRBD1 (5 bases). V lost 6 bases, J lost 7 bases, and 24 bases lay in between. The CDR3 has 16 amino acids. The germline V gene has CDR1 SNHLY and CDR2 FYNNEI. The whole variable domain, remainder taken from reference TRBV2 and TRBJ2-5, is EPEVTQTPSHQVTQMGQEVILRCVPISNHLYFYWYRQILGQKVEFLVSFYNNEISEKSEIFDDQFSVERPDGSNFTLKIRSTKLEDSAMYFCASSAILGRNPWTQYFGPGTRLLVL.

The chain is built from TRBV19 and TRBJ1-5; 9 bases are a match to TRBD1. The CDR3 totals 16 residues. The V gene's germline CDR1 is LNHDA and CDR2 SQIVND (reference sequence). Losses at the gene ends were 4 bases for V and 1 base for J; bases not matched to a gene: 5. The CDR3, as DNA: TGTGCCAGTAGTACCCGGACAGGGGCCAGCAATCAGCCCCAGCATTTT. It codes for CASSTRTGASNQPQHF.

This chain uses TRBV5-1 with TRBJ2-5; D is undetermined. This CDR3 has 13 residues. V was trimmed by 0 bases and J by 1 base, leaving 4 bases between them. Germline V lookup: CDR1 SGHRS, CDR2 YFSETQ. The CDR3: CASSLGSQETQYF. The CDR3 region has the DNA TGCGCCAGCAGCTTGGGTAGCCAAGAGACCCAGTACTTC.

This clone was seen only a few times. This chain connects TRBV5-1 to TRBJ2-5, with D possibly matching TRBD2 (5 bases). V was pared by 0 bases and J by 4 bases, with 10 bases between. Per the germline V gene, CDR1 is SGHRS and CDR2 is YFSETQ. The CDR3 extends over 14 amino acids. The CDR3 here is CASSLAASRETQYF. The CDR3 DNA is TGCGCCAGCAGCTTGGCGGCTAGCCGAGAGACCCAGTACTTC.

CDR3 sequence (DNA): TGTGCCAGCACGTGGGGAGGGGAGGACTCGAACACCGGGGAGCTGTTTTTT. Its protein is CASTWGGEDSNTGELFF. The J gene is TRBJ2-2, the V gene TRBV28, with TRBD2 identical over 7 bases. Germline CDR1 reads MDHEN; CDR2 reads SYDVKM. This CDR3 has 17 residues. V was clipped by 7 bases and J by 0 bases; unmatched bases: 11.

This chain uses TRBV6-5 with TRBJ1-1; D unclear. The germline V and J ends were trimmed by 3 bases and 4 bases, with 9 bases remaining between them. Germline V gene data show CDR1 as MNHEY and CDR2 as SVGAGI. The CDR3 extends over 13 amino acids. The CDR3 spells CASSYVGGTEAFF. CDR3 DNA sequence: TGTGCCAGCAGTTATGTGGGTGGCACTGAAGCTTTCTTT.

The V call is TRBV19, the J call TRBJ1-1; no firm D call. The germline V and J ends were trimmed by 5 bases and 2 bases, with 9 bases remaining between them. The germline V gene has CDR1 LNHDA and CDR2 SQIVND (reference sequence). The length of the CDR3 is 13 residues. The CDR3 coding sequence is TGTGCCAGTAGTGTGGAAACAAACACTGAAGCTTTCTTT. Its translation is CASSVETNTEAFF.

CDR3 sequence (DNA): TGTGCCAGCAGCTTCGCAGGGCCCAGTGTCGCCGGGGAGCTGTTTTTT. The encoded protein is CASSFAGPSVAGELFF. V gene TRBV7-9 combines with J gene TRBJ2-2, with TRBD1 as a possible D gene (5 bases). Germline CDR1 SEHNR, CDR2 FQNEAQ (reference sequence). The V gene lost 3 bases and the J gene lost 6 bases, with 17 bases spanning the gap. This CDR3 has 16 amino acids. The full variable domain, with the rest looked up from reference TRBV7-9 and TRBJ2-2, is DTGVSQNPRHKITKRGQNVTFRCDPISEHNRLYWYRQTLGQGPEFLTYFQNEAQLEKSRLLSDRFSAERPKGSFSTLEIQRTEQGDSAMYLCASSFAGPSVAGELFFGEGSRLTVL.

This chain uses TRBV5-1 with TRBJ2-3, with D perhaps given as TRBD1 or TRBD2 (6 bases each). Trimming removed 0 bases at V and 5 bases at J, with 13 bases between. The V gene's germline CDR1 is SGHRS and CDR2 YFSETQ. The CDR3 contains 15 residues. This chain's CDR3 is CASSLVGGRQDTQYF. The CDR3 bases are TGCGCCAGCAGCTTGGTTGGGGGGCGCCAAGATACGCAGTATTTT.

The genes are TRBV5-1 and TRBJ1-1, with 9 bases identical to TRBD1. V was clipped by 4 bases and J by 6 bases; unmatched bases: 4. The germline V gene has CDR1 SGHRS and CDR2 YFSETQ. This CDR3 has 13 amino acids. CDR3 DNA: TGCGCCAGCAGCGTACAGGGGGCGGCTGAAGCTTTCTTT. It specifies CASSVQGAAEAFF.

For the CDR3, the DNA is TGTGCCAGCAGCTCCTCCGGGACTAGCGGGAGTGTTGAGCAGTTCTTC. It encodes CASSSSGTSGSVEQFF. The rearrangement joins TRBV7-3 to TRBJ2-1, with TRBD2 matching over 14 bases. Germline V CDR1 and CDR2: SGHTA, FQGTGA. Germline trimming cut 4 bases from V and 9 bases from J; bases unmatched to any gene: 8. The CDR3 is 16 amino acids. Full variable domain (outside the CDR3, taken from reference TRBV7-3 and TRBJ2-1): GAGVSQTPSNKVTEKGKYVELRCDPISGHTALYWYRQSLGQGPEFLIYFQGTGAADDSGLPNDRFFAVRPEGSVSTLKIQRTERGDSAVYLCASSSSGTSGSVEQFFGPGTRLTVL.

The CDR3 DNA follows: TGTGCCAGCAAACTAACAGGGACGTACGAGCAGTACTTC. Amino acids: CASKLTGTYEQYF. The chain couples TRBV7-3 to TRBJ2-7; D perhaps matches TRBD1 (6 bases). V gave up 7 bases and J gave up 4 bases, with 14 bases separating them. The CDR3 has 13 amino acids. Germline V gives CDR1 SGHTA, CDR2 FQGTGA.

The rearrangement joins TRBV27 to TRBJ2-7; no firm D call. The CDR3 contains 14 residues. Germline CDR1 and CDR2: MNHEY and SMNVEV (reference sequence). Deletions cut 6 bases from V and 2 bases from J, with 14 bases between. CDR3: CASSPRAPPYEQYF. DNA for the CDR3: TGTGCCAGCAGCCCCCGGGCGCCACCCTACGAGCAGTACTTC.

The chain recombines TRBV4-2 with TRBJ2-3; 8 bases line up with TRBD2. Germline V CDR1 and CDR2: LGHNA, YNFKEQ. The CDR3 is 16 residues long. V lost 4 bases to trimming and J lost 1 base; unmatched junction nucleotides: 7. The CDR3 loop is CASSRSSGSGTDTQYF. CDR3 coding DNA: TGTGCCAGCAGCCGGTCCAGCGGGAGCGGCACAGATACGCAGTATTTT.

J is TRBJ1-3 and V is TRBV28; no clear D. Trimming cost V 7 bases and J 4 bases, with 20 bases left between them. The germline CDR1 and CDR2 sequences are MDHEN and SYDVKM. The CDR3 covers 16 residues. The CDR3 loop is CASKRSARRNGNTIYF. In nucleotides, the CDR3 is TGTGCCAGCAAACGCAGCGCCCGGAGAAACGGAAACACCATATATTTT.

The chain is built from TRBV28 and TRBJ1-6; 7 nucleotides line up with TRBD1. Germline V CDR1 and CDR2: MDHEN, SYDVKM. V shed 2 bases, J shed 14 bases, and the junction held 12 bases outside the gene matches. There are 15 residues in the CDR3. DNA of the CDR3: TGTGCCAGCAGTTTAGACAGGGCATCAAGAGGGGCCCTCCACTTT. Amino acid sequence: CASSLDRASRGALHF.

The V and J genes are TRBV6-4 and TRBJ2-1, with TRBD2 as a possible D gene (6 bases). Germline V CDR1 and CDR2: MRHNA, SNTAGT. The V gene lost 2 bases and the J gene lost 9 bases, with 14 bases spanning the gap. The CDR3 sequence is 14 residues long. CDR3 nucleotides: TGTGCCAGCAGTGACCAGGGCGGGATGGGTGAGCAGTTCTTC. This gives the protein CASSDQGGMGEQFF.

The DNA for the CDR3 is TGTGCCAGCAGTGAAATGCCTATGAACACTGAAGCTTTCTTT. This translates into CASSEMPMNTEAFF. The V and J genes are TRBV6-1 and TRBJ1-1; D remains unclear. This CDR3 has 14 residues. CDR1 is MNHNS and CDR2 is SASEGT in the germline V gene. The V end lost 2 bases, the J end lost 0 bases, and 7 bases lay between the germline ends.

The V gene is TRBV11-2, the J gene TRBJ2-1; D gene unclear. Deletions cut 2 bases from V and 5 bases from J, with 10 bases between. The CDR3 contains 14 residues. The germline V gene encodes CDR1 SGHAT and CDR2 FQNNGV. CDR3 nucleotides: TGTGCCAGCAGCTTAAGCCGGGCCAACAATGAGCAGTTCTTC. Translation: CASSLSRANNEQFF.

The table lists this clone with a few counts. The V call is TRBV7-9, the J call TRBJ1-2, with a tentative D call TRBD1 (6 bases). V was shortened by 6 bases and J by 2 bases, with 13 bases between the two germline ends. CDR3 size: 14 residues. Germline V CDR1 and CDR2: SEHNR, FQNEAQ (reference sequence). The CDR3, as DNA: TGTGCCAGCAGTTCGACCGACAGGAACTATGGCTACACCTTC. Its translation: CASSSTDRNYGYTF.

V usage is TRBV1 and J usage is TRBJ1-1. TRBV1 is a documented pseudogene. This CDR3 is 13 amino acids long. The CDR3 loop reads CTSSQSRNTEAFF. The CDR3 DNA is TGCACCAGCAGCCAATCGAGGAACACTGAAGCTTTCTTT.

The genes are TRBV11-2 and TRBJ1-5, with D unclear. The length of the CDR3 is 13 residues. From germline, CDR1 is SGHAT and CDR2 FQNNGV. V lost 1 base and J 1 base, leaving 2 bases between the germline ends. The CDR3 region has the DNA TGTGCCAGCAGCTTAGGCAGCAATCAGCCCCAGCATTTT. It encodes CASSLGSNQPQHF.

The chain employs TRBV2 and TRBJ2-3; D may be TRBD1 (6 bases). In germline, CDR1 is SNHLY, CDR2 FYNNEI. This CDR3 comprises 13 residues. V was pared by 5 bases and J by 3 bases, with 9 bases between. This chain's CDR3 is CASSSRGTDTQYF. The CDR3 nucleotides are TGTGCCAGCAGTTCCAGGGGAACAGATACGCAGTATTTT.

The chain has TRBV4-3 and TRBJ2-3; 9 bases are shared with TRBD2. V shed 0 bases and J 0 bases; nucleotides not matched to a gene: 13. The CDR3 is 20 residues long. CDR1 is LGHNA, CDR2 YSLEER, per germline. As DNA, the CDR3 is TGCGCCAGCAGCCAAGATTTGAGTCTAGCGGGGATCTCTAGCACAGATACGCAGTATTTT. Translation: CASSQDLSLAGISSTDTQYF.

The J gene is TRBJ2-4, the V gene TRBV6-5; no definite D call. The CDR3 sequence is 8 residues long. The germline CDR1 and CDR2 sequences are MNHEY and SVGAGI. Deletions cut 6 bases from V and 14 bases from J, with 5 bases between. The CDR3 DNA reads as TGTGCCAGCAGCCTCAAGTACTTC. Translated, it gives CASSLKYF.

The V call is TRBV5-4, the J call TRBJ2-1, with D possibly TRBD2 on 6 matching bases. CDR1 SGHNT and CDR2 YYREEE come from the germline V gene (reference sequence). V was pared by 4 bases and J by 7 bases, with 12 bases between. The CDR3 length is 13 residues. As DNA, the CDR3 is TGTGCCAGCAGCCCCACGGGAGATAATGAGCAGTTCTTC. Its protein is CASSPTGDNEQFF.

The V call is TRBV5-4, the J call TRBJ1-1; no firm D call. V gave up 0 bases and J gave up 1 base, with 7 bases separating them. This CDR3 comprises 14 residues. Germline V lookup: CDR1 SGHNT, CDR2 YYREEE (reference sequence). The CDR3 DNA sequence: TGTGCCAGCAGCTTGGGGTGGAGGAACACTGAAGCTTTCTTT. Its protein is CASSLGWRNTEAFF.

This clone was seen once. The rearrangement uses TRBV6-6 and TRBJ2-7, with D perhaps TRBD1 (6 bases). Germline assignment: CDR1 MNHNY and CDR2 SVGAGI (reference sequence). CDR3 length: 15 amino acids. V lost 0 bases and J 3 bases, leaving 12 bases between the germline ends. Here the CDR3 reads CASSYSQGKLYEQYF. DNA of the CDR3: TGTGCCAGCAGTTACTCGCAGGGGAAGCTCTACGAGCAGTACTTC.